The entry below gives a single T cell receptor (beta chain) sequence along with its context. This record comes from a study of PD-1 blockade in mismatch repair-deficient tumors. Study background: Patients had approximately 12 mismatch repair-deficient cancer types, all previously treated and progressing.

The CDR3 sequence is 15 residues long. Germline V gene data show CDR1 as LGHNA and CDR2 as YSLEER. V was pared by 0 bases and J by 6 bases, with 12 bases between. Data came from immunoSEQ multiplex PCR; TCRdb stores just in-frame clones and leaves some out. The table lists roughly 130,000 clones, roughly 86% of them singletons. The material was peripheral blood, obtained roughly 67 weeks after starting pembrolizumab. This TCR derives from an adult with mismatch repair-deficient cancer. V gene TRBV4-3 combines with J gene TRBJ2-1, with D unresolved. The chain's CDR3 is CASSQDLYGLNEQFF. The DNA of the CDR3 is TGCGCCAGCAGCCAAGATCTGTACGGCCTCAATGAGCAGTTCTTC.